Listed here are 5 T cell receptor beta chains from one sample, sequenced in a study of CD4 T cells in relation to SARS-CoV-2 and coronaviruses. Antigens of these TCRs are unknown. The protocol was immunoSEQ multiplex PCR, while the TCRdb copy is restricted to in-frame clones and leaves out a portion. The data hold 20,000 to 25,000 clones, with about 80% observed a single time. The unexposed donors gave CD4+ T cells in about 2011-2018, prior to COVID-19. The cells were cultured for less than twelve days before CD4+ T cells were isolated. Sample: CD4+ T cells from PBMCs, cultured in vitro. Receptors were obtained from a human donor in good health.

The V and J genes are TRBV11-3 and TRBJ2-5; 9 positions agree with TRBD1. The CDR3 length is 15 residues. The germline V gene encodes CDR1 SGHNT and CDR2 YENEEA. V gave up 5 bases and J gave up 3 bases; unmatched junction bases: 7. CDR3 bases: TGTGCCAGCAGCCAGGGACAGGGAAAGGAAGAGACCCAGTACTTC. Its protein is CASSQGQGKEETQYF.

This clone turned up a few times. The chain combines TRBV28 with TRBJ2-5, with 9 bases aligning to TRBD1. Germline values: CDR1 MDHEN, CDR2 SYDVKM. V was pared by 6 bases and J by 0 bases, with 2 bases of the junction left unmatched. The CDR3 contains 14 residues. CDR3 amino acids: CASSRDRDQETQYF. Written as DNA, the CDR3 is TGTGCCAGCAGCCGGGACAGGGACCAAGAGACCCAGTACTTC.

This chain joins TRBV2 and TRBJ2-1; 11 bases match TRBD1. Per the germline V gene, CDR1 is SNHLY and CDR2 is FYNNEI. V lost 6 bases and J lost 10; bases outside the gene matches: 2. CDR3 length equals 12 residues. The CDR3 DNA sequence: TGTGCCAGCAGAAGGGACAGGGGGGAGCAGTTCTTC. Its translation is CASRRDRGEQFF.

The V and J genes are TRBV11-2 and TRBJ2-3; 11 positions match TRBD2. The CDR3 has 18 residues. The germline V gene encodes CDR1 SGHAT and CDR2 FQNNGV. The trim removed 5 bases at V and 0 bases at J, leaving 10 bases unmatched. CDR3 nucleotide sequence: TGTGCCAGCAGCCTAAGGACTAGCGGGCCGGGGAGCACAGATACGCAGTATTTT. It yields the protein CASSLRTSGPGSTDTQYF.

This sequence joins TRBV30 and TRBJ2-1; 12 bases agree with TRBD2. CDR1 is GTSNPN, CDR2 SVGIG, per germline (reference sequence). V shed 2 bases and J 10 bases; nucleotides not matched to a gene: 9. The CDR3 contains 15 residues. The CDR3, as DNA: TGTGCCTGGAGTACCGGACTAGCGGGATTAGGGGAGCAGTTCTTC. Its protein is CAWSTGLAGLGEQFF. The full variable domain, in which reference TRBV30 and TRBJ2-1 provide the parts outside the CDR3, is SQTIHQWPATLVQPVGSPLSLECTVEGTSNPNLYWYRQAAGRGLQLLFYSVGIGQISSEVPQNLSASRPQDRQFILSSKKLLLSDSGFYLCAWSTGLAGLGEQFFGPGTRLTVL.